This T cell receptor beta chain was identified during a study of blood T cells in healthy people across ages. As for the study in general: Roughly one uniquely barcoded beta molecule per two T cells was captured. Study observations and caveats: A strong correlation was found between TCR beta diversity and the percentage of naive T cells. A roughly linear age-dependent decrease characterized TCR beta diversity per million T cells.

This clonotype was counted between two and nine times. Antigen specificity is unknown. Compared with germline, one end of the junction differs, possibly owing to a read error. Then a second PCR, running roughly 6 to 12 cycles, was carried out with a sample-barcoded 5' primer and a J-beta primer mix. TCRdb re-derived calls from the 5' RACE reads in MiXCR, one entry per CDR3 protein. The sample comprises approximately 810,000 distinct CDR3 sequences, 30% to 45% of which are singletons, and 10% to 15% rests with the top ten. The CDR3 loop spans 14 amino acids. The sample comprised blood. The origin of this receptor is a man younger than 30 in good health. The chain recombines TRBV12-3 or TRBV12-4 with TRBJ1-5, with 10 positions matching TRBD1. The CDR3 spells CAGSWGDRGQPQHF. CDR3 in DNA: TGTGCCGGCAGTTGGGGGGACAGGGGTCAGCCCCAGCATTTT.